The clone carrying this TCR beta chain appeared a few times. What it recognizes is unknown. These data originate in a study of naive and memory T cell subsets. From the second PCR step, alpha and beta chains were amplified apart. CD4 T cells were positively selected, then CD8 T cells from the CD4-negative fraction. Whole-study findings and limits: A few larger clonotypes appeared in naive repertoires, especially CD8, possibly memory cells re-expressing CD45RA. Over 85% of naive TCR sequences appeared only once after error correction, unlike memory subsets. The power law exponent of TCR abundance differed between naive and memory cells.

The CDR3 contains 15 residues. Looked up from germline, CDR1 is MNHNY and CDR2 is SVGAGI (reference sequence). Trimming took off 6 bases at V and 5 bases at J, with 17 bases between the two ends. An equimolar mix of two oligonucleotides served as the beta constant-region primer for TRBC1 and TRBC2. Ligated cDNA was amplified by four rounds of PCR with nested alpha and beta constant-region primers and SP2. One entry per CDR3 protein results from TCRdb running MiXCR on the UMI-ligation and nested PCR reads. The sample lists 85,000 to 130,000 distinct CDR3 sequences; around 15% were seen once. The source of this sequence is a human donor in good health. V gene TRBV6-6 combines with J gene TRBJ2-1; tentative D call: TRBD2 (5 bases). Specimen: naive CD8+ T cells from blood. Here the CDR3 DNA reads TGTGCCAGCAGCCTAGCTCTGCGGTCCGACAATGAGCAGTTCTTC. Translation gives CASSLALRSDNEQFF.